Listed below are T cell receptor beta chains from one sample, sequenced in a study of control samples from healthy donors and cancer patients. The table came from immunoSEQ multiplex PCR; TCRdb's copy has only in-frame clones and leaves some out. The table records about 130,000 clones, under 95% of them present only once. The sequencing input was blood. These receptors came from a young man in good health. Each CDR3 is given with its conserved first and last residue. D genes are given only for firm matches. Size values are once, few and many counts, or a class for expanded clones, and some rows have none.

CDR3	DNA	D	V	J	size
CASSQFTSGERTQYF	TGTGCCAGCAGCCAATTTACTAGCGGGGAGCGTACGCAGTATTTT	TRBD2	TRBV3-1/TRBV3-2	TRBJ2-3	-
CASRTSAGTGELFF	TGTGCCAGCAGGACTAGCGCTGGCACCGGGGAGCTGTTTTTT	TRBD2	TRBV2	TRBJ2-2	-
CAWSVRGRATYEQYF	TGTGCCTGGAGTGTACGGGGCAGGGCAACCTACGAGCAGTACTTC	-	TRBV30	TRBJ2-7	few
CASSWNEGNSPLHF	TGCGCCAGCAGTTGGAACGAGGGGAATTCACCCCTCCACTTT	-	TRBV5-1	TRBJ1-6	few
CASSLSGASGYTF	TGCGCCAGCAGCTTGTCGGGGGCCTCAGGCTACACCTTC	-	TRBV5-1	TRBJ1-2	-
CASSLGFSGEYNEQFF	TGCGCCAGCAGCTTGGGGTTTAGCGGCGAATACAATGAGCAGTTCTTC	-	TRBV5-1	TRBJ2-1	-
CSAIDRRRDEKLFF	TGCAGTGCTATTGACAGGAGAAGAGATGAAAAACTGTTTTTT	-	TRBV20-1	TRBJ1-4	-
CASSIRDLKNIQYF	TGTGCCAGTAGTATACGAGATCTAAAAAACATTCAGTACTTC	-	TRBV19	TRBJ2-4	-
CAWSRGSNTNYGYTF	TGTGCCTGGAGTAGGGGGTCAAATACTAACTATGGCTACACCTTC	-	TRBV30	TRBJ1-2	once
CASSLGRFGSYEQYF	TGTGCCAGCAGCTTAGGTCGATTCGGATCCTACGAGCAGTACTTC	-	TRBV7-8	TRBJ2-7	-
CASSVGDSSYEQYF	TGTGCCAGCAGTGTCGGGGACAGCTCCTACGAGCAGTACTTC	TRBD1	TRBV2	TRBJ2-7	-
CSVVGKRGESSYNEQFF	TGCAGCGTTGTAGGGAAGCGGGGGGAAAGCTCCTACAATGAGCAGTTCTTC	TRBD2	TRBV29-1	TRBJ2-1	-
CASSPPGSGNTEAFF	TGTGCCAGCAGCCCCCCGGGATCGGGGAACACTGAAGCTTTCTTT	-	TRBV6-6	TRBJ1-1	-
CSVAHSAYEQYF	TGCAGCGTTGCTCACAGCGCCTACGAGCAGTACTTC	-	TRBV29-1	TRBJ2-7	-
CASGLVLGTANTGELFF	TGTGCTAGTGGTTTGGTATTGGGGACAGCGAACACCGGGGAGCTGTTTTTT	TRBD1	TRBV12-5	TRBJ2-2	-
CASSQGGSRVEKLFF	TGTGCCAGCAGCCAAGGGGGGTCCAGGGTTGAAAAACTGTTTTTT	-	TRBV4-2	TRBJ1-4	-
CASKSWGRQRELFF	TGTGCCAGCAAATCTTGGGGGCGGCAGCGGGAGCTGTTTTTT	-	TRBV5-6	TRBJ2-2	-
CASSISRGLFDGYTF	TGTGCCAGTAGTATCTCCAGGGGGCTGTTCGACGGCTACACCTTC	TRBD1	TRBV19	TRBJ1-2	-
CASSLRPNIHRGRTEAFF	TGTGCCAGCAGCTTGAGACCCAATATCCACAGGGGGCGAACTGAAGCTTTCTTT	TRBD1	TRBV5-4	TRBJ1-1	-
CASSGGDSDGYTF	TGTGCCAGCTCAGGGGGCGACTCCGATGGCTACACCTTC	TRBD1	TRBV6-4	TRBJ1-2	-
CASRETYEQYF	TGCGCCAGCAGGGAGACCTACGAGCAGTACTTC	-	TRBV5-1	TRBJ2-7	-
CASSPDSRYAYNEQFF	TGTGCCAGCTCACCAGACTCTCGGTATGCCTACAATGAGCAGTTCTTC	-	TRBV18	TRBJ2-1	once
CASSFYTGELFF	TGTGCCAGCAGCTTCTACACCGGGGAGCTGTTTTTT	-	TRBV5-5	TRBJ2-2	-
CASSSLLNYRGTQYF	TGTGCCAGCAGCTCTCTACTCAACTACCGAGGGACGCAGTATTTT	-	TRBV7-9	TRBJ2-3	-
CASRDIGYGYTF	TGTGCCAGCAGGGACATCGGCTATGGCTACACCTTC	-	TRBV6-6	TRBJ1-2	-
CASLDKNYGYTF	TGCGCCAGCCTCGACAAAAACTATGGCTACACCTTC	-	TRBV5-1	TRBJ1-2	-
CASSAGTGYNEQFF	TGTGCCAGCAGTGCCGGGACAGGGTACAATGAGCAGTTCTTC	TRBD1	TRBV2	TRBJ2-1	-
CASSQSDRQETQYF	TGCGCCAGCAGCCAGTCGGACAGGCAAGAGACCCAGTACTTC	TRBD1	TRBV4-1	TRBJ2-5	-
CASSQVLSGGPSTDTQYF	TGTGCCAGCAGCCAAGTCCTTAGCGGGGGGCCTTCCACAGATACGCAGTATTTT	TRBD2	TRBV4-2	TRBJ2-3	-